This T cell receptor beta chain was captured by sequencing in a study of sequential checkpoint blockade in melanoma. Study at large: More than 20 patients had matched tumor biopsies before treatment and at week 13 after nivolumab or ipilimumab alone.

CDR3 length equals 17 residues. Germline V gene data show CDR1 as MNHGY and CDR2 as SAAAGT. Trimming removed 6 bases from V and 0 bases from J; junction bases left unmatched: 7. Regarding the study as a whole: PD-L1 staining and CD8+ counts, not mutational load, tracked tumor T-cell clonality.

Some clones are missing from TCRdb's copy, which holds only in-frame ones; the method was immunoSEQ multiplex PCR. The sample lists over a thousand clones; under 30% were seen once. Turning to this clone: What it binds is not known.

The treatment here: randomized to nivolumab then ipilimumab (arm A) or the reverse (arm B). DNA-damaging chemotherapy had not been given to any patient beforehand. Specimen: tumor tissue (inferred from file names), collected from a patient given nivolumab and ipilimumab in sequence. This sequence joins TRBV6-8 and TRBJ2-6; 8 nucleotides match TRBD1. The clonotype originates from a human donor with melanoma. CDR3 loop: CASSAGQGFSGANVLTF. DNA of the CDR3: TGTGCCAGCAGCGCCGGACAGGGTTTCTCTGGGGCCAACGTCCTGACTTTC.